This T cell receptor (beta chain) stems from a study of shared clonotypes between healthy human individuals (dated by TCRdb to 2018 to 2021). At the level of the whole study: The cohort included a few men and a couple of women between 18 and 49 years of age. For each donor, three plates each were used for CD4 naive and CD4 memory, two plates were used for CD8 naive, and one plate was used for CD8 memory. To estimate repertoire size and how much clonotypes are shared between individuals, the study performed deep sequencing of blood TCR repertoires from roughly five healthy adults. Libraries were prepared and TCR repertoires were sequenced by different laboratories using diverse techniques, in order to increase sequencing depth and limit assay-specific biases. Between about 0.85 and 10 billion PBMCs per donor were obtained by leukapheresis.

Using the deep immunoSEQ assay, multiplex PCR amplified TCR CDR3 regions from genomic DNA. Extracted genomic DNA from each cell subset was spread evenly across all wells of several immunoSEQ 96-well plates, with each plate serving as a replicate. For sorted subsets, approximately 200 ng of genomic DNA, equivalent to roughly 33,000 T cell genomes, went into each replicate PCR. The purified libraries were quantified using a Qubit 3.0 fluorometer, sized with a Bioanalyzer 2100, and then quantified again using the KAPA Library Quantification kit. A separate single-read 150-cycle Illumina NextSeq 550 flow cell was used to sequence each immunoSEQ 96-well plate. Turning to the authors' computational methods: Because the immunoSEQ output included only junctional sequences and no quality scores, the filtering could not be the same as the filtering used for full-length reads. To assign V/J genes and CDR3, sequences were annotated using PyIR, a Python wrapper for IgBLAST v1.9, with IMGT germline references. Reads were filtered out if the reads had weak V/J assignments (E-value above 1e-6), no CDR3, stop codons, out-of-frame junctions, or ambiguous translated residues. A V3J clonotype was defined by an identical inferred V gene, J gene, and CDR3 amino acid sequence. To compute the percentage overlap between repertoires, the number of shared unique clonotypes was divided by the size of the smaller repertoire. Richness of each repertoire was evaluated using RTK rarefaction, the Chao1 estimator, and Recon v2.1 estimates of unobserved clonotypes. OLGA was used to compute generation probabilities for all TCRbeta clonotypes that the gDNA method yielded from a handful of donors. In TCRdb, the immuneACCESS table is reduced to in-frame sequences with V and J assigned. These tables do not hold every clone; where another copy was compared, an unresolved V gene accounts for under half, and the others remain unexplained. That table is the source of V, J and clone size, and D and trimming were worked out from the DNA. Across this sample there are roughly 590,000 clones, with roughly 95% seen only once. The ten largest clones take up 0.1% to 0.11% of the sample.

CD8 naive samples consisted of CD45RO-negative cells that were positively selected for CCR7, yielding a CD45RA+CCR7+ population without TemRA cells. The donors were healthy, HIV-negative adults who had no recently reported acute infections or vaccinations. Every donor was a Caucasian adult living in Nashville, Tennessee, USA. Blood was collected by leukapheresis, and PBMCs were isolated by Ficoll-Histopaque density gradient centrifugation and then cryopreserved in liquid nitrogen vapor phase. Analytical flow cytometry was used to check the purity and quantity of each magnetically sorted T cell population. From each sorted fraction, genomic DNA was isolated and quantified by UV absorbance on a Nanodrop 2000c. Results the study describes overall, beyond this receptor: Because the study included only a small number of donors, the genetic and exposure-history diversity represented was limited. Pairwise subsampling led to the expectation that sequencing depth would affect the degree of clonotype sharing among donors. Incomplete sequencing was indicated by rarefaction of sorted-subset datasets, despite the large sequencing depth. When a handful of donors were compared, the shared fraction of clonotypes was 5% to 6.5% for naive CD4, less than 4% for naive CD8, 2.3% for memory CD4, and 0.4% for memory CD8. Naive subsets generally had larger estimated clonotype richness than memory subsets did. Higher generation probabilities were observed for clonotypes shared by all four sorted-subset donors than for non-shared clonotypes. Sampling was restricted to blood, and TCR repertoires in tissues likely differ from the TCR repertoires found in blood.

As to this clone: Its antigen specificity is not known. No base qualities exist here, and no much larger clone lies one base off it.

Its CDR3 holds 13 amino acids, cysteine through phenylalanine. Only the CDR3 DNA stays, 39 bases, in frame from base 1. The germline V gene specifies MGHRA as CDR1 and YSYEKL as CDR2. V is trimmed back by 3 bases and J by 3 bases, and the junction contains 0 bases that no gene match accounts for. The sequenced sample consisted of naive CD8+ T cells sorted from blood. Per the publication, the cell subset or site label means: CD45RA+CCR7+. The chain couples TRBV4-1 to TRBJ1-2, with 8 bases aligning to TRBD1. The TCR comes from a woman in her twenties or thirties in good health. For the CDR3, the sequence is CASSQTGDYGYTF. The sequenced DNA: TGCGCCAGCAGCCAGACAGGGGACTATGGCTACACCTTC.